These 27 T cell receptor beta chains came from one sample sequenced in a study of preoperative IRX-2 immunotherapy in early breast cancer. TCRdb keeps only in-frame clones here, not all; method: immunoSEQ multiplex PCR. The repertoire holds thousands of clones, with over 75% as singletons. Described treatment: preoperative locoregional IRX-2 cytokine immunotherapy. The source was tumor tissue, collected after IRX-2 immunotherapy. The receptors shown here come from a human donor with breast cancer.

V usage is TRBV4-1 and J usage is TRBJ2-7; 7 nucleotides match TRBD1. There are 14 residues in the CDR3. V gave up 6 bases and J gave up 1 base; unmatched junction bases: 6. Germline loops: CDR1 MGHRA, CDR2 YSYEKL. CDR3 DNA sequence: TGCGCCAGCAGTCGACAGGGAAGTTCCTACGAGCAGTACTTC. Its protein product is CASSRQGSSYEQYF.

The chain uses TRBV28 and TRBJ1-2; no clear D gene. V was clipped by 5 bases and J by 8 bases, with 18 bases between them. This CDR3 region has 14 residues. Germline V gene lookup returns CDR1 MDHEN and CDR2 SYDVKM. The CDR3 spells CASSAPGYVLGYTF. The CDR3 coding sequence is TGTGCCAGCAGTGCCCCCGGATACGTACTAGGCTACACCTTC.

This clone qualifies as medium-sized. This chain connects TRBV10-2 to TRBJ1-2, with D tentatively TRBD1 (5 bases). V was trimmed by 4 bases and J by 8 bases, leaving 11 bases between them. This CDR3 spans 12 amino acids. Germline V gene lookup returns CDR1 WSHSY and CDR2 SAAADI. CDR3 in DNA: TGCGCCAGCAGTGCGACAGAGGGGGGCTACACCTTC. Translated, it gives CASSATEGGYTF.

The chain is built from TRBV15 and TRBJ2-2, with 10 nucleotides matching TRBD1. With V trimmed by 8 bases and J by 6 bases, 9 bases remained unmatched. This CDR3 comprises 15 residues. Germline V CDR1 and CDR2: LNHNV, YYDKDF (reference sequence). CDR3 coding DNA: TGTGCCACCTCGTCGAGGACAGGGGGATCCGGGGAGCTGTTTTTT. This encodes CATSSRTGGSGELFF.

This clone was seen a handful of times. The CDR3 is CASTARGRTNEKLFF. The CDR3 coding sequence is TGTGCCAGTACGGCGAGGGGAAGAACTAATGAAAAACTGTTTTTT. The chain employs TRBV19 and TRBJ1-4, with a possible D match to TRBD1 (5 bases). CDR1 LNHDA and CDR2 SQIVND come from the germline V gene (reference sequence). The germline V and J ends were trimmed by 7 bases and 1 base, with 13 bases remaining between them. The CDR3 has 15 residues.

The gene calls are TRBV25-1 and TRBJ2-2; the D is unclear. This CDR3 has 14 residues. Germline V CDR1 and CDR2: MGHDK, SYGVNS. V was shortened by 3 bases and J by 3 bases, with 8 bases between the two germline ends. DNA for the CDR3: TGTGCCAGCAGTGAGTCAGCGCACACCGGGGAGCTGTTTTTT. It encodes CASSESAHTGELFF.

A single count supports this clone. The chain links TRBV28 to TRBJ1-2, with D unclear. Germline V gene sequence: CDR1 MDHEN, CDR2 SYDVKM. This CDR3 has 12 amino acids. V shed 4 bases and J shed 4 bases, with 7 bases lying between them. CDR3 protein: CASSYSGYGYTF. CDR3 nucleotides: TGTGCCAGCAGTTACTCGGGCTATGGCTACACCTTC.

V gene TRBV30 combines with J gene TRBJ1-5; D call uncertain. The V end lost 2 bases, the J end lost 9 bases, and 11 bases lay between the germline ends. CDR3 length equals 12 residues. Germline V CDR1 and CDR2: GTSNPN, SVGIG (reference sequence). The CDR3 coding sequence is TGTGCCTGGAGTACGGCACTGGGGCCCCAGCATTTT. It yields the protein CAWSTALGPQHF.

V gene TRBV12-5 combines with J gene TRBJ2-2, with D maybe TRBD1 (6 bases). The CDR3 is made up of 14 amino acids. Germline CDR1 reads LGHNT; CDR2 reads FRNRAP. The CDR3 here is CASIQDRNTGELFF. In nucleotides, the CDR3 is TGTGCCAGCATCCAGGACAGGAACACCGGGGAGCTGTTTTTT.

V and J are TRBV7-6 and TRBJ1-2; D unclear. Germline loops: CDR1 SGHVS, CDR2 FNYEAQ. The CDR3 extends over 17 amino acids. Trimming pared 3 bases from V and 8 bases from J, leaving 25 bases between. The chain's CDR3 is CASSFGGGTVRVGGYTF. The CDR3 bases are TGTGCCAGCAGCTTTGGAGGCGGCACAGTCCGGGTTGGGGGCTACACCTTC.

CDR3 bases: TGTGCCAGCAGTTCTCAAGGGGAGGTAGGTCAAGAGACCCAGTACTTC. Encoded protein: CASSSQGEVGQETQYF. The rearrangement joins TRBV22-1 to TRBJ2-5; no check of the table's D call, TRBD2, against the DNA was made. TRBV22-1 is a pseudogene. The CDR3 is made up of 16 amino acids.

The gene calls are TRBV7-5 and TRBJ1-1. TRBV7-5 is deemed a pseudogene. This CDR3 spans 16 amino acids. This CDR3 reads CASSLSPGVMNTEAFF. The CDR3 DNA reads TGTGCCAGCAGCTTAAGCCCGGGAGTGATGAACACTGAAGCTTTCTTT.

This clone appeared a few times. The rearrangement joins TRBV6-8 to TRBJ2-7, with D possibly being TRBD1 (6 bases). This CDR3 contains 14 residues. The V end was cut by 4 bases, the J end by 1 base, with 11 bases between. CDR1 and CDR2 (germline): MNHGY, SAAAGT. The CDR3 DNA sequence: TGTGCCAGCAGTTTGACAGGATCTTCCTACGAGCAGTACTTC. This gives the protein CASSLTGSSYEQYF.

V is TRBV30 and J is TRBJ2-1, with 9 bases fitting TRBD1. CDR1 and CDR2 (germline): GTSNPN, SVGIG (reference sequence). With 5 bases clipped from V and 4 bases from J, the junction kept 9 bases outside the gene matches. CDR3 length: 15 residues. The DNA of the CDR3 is TGTGCCTGGCTCCCCGGACAGGGGAGGTACAATGAGCAGTTCTTC. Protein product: CAWLPGQGRYNEQFF.

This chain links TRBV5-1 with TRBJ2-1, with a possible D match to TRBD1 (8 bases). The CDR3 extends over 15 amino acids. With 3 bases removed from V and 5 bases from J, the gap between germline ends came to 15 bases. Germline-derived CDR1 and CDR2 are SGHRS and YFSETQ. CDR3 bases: TGCGCCAGCAGCTGGGGGGGACAGGCCGACAATGAGCAGTTCTTC. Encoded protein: CASSWGGQADNEQFF. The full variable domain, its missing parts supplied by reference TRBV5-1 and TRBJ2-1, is KAGVTQTPRYLIKTRGQQVTLSCSPISGHRSVSWYQQTPGQGLQFLFEYFSETQRNKGNFPGRFSGRQFSNSRSEMNVSTLELGDSALYLCASSWGGQADNEQFFGPGTRLTVL.

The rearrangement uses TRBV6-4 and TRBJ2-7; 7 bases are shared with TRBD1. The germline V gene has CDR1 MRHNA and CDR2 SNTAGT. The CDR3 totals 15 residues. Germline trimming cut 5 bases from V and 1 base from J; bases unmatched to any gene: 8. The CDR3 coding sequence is TGTGCCAGCAGTCACACAGGGGTCGGTTCCTACGAGCAGTACTTC. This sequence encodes CASSHTGVGSYEQYF.

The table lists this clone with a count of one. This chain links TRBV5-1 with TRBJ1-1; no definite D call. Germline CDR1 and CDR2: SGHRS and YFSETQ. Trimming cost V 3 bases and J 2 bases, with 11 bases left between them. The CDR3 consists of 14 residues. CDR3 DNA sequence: TGCGCCAGCAGCTCCCAGGTGGGAAACACTGAAGCTTTCTTT. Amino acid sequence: CASSSQVGNTEAFF. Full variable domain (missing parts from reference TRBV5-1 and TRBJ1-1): KAGVTQTPRYLIKTRGQQVTLSCSPISGHRSVSWYQQTPGQGLQFLFEYFSETQRNKGNFPGRFSGRQFSNSRSEMNVSTLELGDSALYLCASSSQVGNTEAFFGQGTRLTVV.

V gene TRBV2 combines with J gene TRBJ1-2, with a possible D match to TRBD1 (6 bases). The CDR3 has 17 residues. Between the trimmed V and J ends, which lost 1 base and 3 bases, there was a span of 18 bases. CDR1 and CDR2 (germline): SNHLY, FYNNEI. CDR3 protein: CASSEGTRLRGDYGYTF. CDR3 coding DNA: TGTGCCAGCAGTGAAGGGACGAGGTTGAGGGGGGACTATGGCTACACCTTC.

CDR3 coding DNA: TGTGCCAGCAGCCAGGGGATGGGGTTCTACAATTCACCCCTCCACTTT. Translated: CASSQGMGFYNSPLHF. V is TRBV11-3 and J is TRBJ1-6; the D gene is possibly TRBD1 (6 bases). This CDR3 is built from 16 residues. The V gene's germline CDR1 is SGHNT and CDR2 YENEEA. Trimming shortened V by 5 bases and J by 7 bases, and 18 bases separated the two germline ends. The entire variable domain, with the rest obtained from reference TRBV11-3 and TRBJ1-6, is as follows: EAGVVQSPRYKIIEKKQPVAFWCNPISGHNTLYWYLQNLGQGPELLIRYENEEAVDDSQLPKDRFSAERLKGVDSTLKIQPAELGDSAVYLCASSQGMGFYNSPLHFGNGTRLTVT.

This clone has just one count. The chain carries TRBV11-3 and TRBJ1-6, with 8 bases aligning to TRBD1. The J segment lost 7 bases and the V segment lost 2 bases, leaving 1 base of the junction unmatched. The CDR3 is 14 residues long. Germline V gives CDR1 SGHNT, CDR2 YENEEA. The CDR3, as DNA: TGTGCCAGCAGCTTAAGACAGGGGAATTCACCCCTCCACTTT. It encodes CASSLRQGNSPLHF.

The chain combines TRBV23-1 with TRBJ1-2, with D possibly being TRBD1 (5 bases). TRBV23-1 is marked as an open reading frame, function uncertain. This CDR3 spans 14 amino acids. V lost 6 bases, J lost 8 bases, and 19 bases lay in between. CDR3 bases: TGCGCCAGCAGCCCGGGGACGGCTTTCGAGGGCTACACCTTC. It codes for CASSPGTAFEGYTF.

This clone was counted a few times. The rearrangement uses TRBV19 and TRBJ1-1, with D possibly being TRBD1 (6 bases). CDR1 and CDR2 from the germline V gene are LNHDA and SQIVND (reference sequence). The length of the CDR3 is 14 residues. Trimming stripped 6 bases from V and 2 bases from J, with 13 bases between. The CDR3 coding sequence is TGTGCCAGTAGAGTCGGGACACCCAACACTGAAGCTTTCTTT. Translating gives CASRVGTPNTEAFF.

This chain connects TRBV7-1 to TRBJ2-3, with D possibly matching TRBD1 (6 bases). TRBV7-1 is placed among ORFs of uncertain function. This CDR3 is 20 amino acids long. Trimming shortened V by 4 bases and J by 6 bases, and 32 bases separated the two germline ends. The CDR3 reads CASSLVLGNVGDTKADTQYF. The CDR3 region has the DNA TGTGCCAGCAGCTTAGTATTGGGAAACGTTGGGGACACCAAAGCGGATACGCAGTATTTT.

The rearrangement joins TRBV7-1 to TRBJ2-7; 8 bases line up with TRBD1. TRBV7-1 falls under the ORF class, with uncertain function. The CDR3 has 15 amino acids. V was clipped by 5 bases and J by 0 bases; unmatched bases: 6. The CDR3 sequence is CASSPQDRASYEQYF. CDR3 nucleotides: TGTGCCAGCAGCCCACAGGACAGGGCCTCCTACGAGCAGTACTTC.

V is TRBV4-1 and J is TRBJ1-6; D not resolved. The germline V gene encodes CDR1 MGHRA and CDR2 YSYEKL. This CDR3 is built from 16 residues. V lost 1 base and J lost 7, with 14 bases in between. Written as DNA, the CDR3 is TGCGCCAGCAGCCAAGCGGCAGGCATCCTGAATTCACCCCTCCACTTT. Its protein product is CASSQAAGILNSPLHF.

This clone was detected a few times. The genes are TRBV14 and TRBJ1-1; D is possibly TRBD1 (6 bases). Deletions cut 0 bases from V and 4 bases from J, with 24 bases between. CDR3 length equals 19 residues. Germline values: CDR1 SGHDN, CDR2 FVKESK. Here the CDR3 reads CASSQEGGAGHVWGTEAFF. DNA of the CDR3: TGTGCCAGCAGCCAAGAAGGGGGAGCAGGGCACGTTTGGGGCACTGAAGCTTTCTTT.

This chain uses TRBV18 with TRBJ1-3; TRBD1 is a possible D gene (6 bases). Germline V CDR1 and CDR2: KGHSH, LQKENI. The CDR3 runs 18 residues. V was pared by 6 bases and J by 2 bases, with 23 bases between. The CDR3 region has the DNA TGTGCCAGCTCCCCGGGGGCCCTGGCAGGTCGCACTGGAAACACCATATATTTT. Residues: CASSPGALAGRTGNTIYF.